This is a list of T cell receptor beta chains from one sample in a study of blood T cells in healthy people across ages. One entry per CDR3 protein, called by TCRdb with MiXCR from the 5' RACE reads. The repertoire holds 1,500,000 or so distinct CDR3 sequences, with approximately 39% as singletons. The sequenced sample was blood. The origin of the receptors is a woman aged 18-29 years in good health. Each CDR3 is given without its conserved first and last residue. Fields, in order: J gene, V gene, CDR3 protein.

TRBJ2-4 | TRBV12-3/TRBV12-4 | ASSLADVVDIQY
TRBJ2-5 | TRBV4-1 | ASSQLGGSSEQETQY
TRBJ2-3 | TRBV28 | ASSGEDGTDTQY
TRBJ2-5 | TRBV7-2 | ASSLAYRRETQY
TRBJ2-3 | TRBV27 | ASSSGDTDTQY
TRBJ1-1 | TRBV6-5 | ASSAQTNTEAF
TRBJ1-2 | TRBV5-1 | ASSANRVYGYT
TRBJ2-4 | TRBV20-1 | SAKENKNIQY
TRBJ2-1 | TRBV15 | ATSVLWTDNEQF
TRBJ2-1 | TRBV9 | ASSVDPSGGRQF
TRBJ1-3 | TRBV4-1 | ASRIGQGSGNTIY
TRBJ1-5 | TRBV15 | ATSDRISQPQH
TRBJ1-2 | TRBV6-4 | ASSERGTTGGYT
TRBJ1-2 | TRBV29-1 | SVEGDSLNYGYT
TRBJ1-4 | TRBV6-5 | ASSYSEANEKLF
TRBJ1-2 | TRBV6-2/TRBV6-3 | ASSYLRGLGYGYT
TRBJ2-3 | TRBV12-3/TRBV12-4 | ASSLSAGDTDTQY
TRBJ1-1 | TRBV20-1 | SARNYRGGDTEAF
TRBJ2-3 | TRBV20-1 | SARDGGGTDTQY
TRBJ2-7 | TRBV30 | AWSGPGLAKYEQY
. | TRBV29-1 | SVPARGPYNEQY
TRBJ2-4 | TRBV4-3 | ASSQDQERIQY
TRBJ1-2 | TRBV20-1 | SANDREYDYGYT
TRBJ1-6 | TRBV28 | ASREYNSPLH
TRBJ1-1 | TRBV7-9 | ASSPYRDGATEAF